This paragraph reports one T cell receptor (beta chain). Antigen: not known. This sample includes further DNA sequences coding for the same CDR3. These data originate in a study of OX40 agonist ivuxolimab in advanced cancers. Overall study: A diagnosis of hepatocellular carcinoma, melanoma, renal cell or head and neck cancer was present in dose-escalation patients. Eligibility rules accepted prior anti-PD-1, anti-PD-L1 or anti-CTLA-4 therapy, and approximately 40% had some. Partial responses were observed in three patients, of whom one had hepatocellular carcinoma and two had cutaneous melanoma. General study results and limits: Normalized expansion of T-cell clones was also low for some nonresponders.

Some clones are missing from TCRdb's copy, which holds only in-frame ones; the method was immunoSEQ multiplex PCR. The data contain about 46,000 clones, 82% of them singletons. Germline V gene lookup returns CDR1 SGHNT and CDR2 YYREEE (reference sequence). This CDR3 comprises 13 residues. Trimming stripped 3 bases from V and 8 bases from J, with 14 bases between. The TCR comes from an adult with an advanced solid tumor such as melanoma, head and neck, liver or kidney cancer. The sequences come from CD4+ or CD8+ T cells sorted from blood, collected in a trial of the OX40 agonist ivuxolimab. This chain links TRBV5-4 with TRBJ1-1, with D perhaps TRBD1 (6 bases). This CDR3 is CASSSTGLPEAFF. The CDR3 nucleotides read TGTGCCAGCAGCTCTACAGGGCTACCAGAAGCTTTCTTT. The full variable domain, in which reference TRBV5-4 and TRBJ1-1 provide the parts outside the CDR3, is ETGVTQSPTHLIKTRGQQVTLRCSSQSGHNTVSWYQQALGQGPQFIFQYYREEENGRGNFPPRFSGLQFPNYSSELNVNALELDDSALYLCASSSTGLPEAFFGQGTRLTVV.